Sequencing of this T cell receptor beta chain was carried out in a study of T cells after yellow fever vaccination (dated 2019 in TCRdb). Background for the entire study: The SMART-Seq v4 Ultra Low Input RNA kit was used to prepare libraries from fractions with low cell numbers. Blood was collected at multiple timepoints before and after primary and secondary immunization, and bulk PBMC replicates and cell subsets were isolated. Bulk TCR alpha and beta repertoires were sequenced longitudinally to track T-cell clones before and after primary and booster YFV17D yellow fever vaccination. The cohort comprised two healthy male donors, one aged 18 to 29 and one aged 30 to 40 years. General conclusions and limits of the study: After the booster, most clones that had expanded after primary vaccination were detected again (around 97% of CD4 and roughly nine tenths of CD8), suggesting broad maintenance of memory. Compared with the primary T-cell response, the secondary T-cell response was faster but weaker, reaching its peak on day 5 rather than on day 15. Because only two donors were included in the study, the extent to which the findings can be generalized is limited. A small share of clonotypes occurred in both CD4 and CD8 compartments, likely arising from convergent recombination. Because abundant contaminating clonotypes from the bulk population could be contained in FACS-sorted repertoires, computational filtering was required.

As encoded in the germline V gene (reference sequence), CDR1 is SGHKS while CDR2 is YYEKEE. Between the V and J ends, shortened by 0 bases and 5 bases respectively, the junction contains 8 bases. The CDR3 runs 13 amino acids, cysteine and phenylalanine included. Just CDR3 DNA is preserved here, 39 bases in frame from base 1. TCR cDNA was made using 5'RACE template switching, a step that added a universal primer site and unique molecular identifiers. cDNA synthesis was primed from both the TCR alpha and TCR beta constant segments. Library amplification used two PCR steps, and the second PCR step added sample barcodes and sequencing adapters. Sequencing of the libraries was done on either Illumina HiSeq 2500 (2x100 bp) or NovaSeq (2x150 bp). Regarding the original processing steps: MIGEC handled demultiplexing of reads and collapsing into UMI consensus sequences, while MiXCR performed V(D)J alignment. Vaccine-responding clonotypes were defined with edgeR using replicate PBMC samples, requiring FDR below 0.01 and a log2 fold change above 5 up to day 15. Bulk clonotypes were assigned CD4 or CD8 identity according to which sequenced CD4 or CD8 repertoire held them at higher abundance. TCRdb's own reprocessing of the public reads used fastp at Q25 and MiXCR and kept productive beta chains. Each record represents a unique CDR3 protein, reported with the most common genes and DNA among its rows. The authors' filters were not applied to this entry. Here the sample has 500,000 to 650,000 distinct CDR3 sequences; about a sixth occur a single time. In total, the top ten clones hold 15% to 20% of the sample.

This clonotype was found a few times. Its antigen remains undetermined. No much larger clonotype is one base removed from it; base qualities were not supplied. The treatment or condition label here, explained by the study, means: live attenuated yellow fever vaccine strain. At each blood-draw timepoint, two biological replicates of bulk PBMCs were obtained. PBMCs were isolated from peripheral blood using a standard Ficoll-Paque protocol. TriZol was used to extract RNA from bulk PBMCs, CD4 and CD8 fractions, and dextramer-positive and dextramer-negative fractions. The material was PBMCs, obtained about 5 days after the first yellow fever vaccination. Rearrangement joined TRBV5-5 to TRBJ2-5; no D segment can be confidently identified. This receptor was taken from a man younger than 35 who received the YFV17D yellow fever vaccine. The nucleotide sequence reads TGTGCCAGCAGCTTGGAGAGCTGGGAGACCCAGTACTTC. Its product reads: CASSLESWETQYF.